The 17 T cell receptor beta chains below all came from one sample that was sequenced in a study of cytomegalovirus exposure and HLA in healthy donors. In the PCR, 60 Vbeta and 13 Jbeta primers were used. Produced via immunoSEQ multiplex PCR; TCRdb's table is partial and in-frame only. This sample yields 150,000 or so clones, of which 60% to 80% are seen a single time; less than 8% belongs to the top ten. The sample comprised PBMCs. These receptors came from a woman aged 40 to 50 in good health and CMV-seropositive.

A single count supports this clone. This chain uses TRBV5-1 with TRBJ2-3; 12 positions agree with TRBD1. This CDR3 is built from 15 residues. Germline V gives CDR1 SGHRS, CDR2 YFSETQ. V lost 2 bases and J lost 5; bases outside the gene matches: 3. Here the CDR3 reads CASSLGTGGKDTQYF. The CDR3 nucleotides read TGCGCCAGCAGCTTAGGGACAGGGGGCAAAGATACGCAGTATTTT.

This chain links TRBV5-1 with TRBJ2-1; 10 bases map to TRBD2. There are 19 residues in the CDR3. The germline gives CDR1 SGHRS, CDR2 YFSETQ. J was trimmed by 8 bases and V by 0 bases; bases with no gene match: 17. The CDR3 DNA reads TGCGCCAGCAGCTTGGTCGGGGGCAGCGGGGGGGCGTTGAAGGATGAGCAGTTCTTC. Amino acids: CASSLVGGSGGALKDEQFF.

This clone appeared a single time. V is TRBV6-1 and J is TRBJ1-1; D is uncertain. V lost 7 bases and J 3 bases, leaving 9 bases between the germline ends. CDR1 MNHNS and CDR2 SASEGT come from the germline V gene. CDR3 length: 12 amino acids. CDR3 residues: CASTAEYTEAFF. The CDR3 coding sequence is TGTGCCAGCACAGCGGAGTACACTGAAGCTTTCTTT.

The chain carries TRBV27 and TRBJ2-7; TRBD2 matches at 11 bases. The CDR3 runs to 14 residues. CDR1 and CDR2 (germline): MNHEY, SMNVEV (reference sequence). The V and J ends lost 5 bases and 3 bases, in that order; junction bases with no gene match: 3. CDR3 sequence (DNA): TGTGCCAGCAGTCCTAGCGGGGGGAGCTACGAGCAGTACTTC. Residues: CASSPSGGSYEQYF.

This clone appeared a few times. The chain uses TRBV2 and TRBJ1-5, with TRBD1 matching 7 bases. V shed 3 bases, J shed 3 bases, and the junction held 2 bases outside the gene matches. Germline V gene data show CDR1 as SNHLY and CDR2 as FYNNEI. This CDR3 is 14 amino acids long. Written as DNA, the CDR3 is TGTGCCAGCAGTGAGAGGGGGCTCAATCAGCCCCAGCATTTT. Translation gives CASSERGLNQPQHF.

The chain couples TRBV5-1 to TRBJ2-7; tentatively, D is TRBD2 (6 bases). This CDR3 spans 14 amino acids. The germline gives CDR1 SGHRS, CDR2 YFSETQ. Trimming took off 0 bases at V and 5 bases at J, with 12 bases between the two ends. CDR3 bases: TGCGCCAGCAGCTTGGCGCCACCGGGGGACGAGCAGTACTTC. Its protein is CASSLAPPGDEQYF.

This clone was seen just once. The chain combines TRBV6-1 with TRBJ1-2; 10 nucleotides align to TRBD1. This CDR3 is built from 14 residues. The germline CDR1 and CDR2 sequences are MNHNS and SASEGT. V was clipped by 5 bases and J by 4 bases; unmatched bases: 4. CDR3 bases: TGTGCCAGCAGTTATTGGGACAGGGGCTATGGCTACACCTTC. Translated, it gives CASSYWDRGYGYTF.

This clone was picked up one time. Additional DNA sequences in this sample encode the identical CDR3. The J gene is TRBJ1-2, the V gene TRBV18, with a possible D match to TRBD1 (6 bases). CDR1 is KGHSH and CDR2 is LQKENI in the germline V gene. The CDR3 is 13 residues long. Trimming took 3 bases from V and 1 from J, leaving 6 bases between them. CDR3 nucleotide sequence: TGTGCCAGCTCACCGGACAGTAACTATGGCTACACCTTC. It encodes CASSPDSNYGYTF.

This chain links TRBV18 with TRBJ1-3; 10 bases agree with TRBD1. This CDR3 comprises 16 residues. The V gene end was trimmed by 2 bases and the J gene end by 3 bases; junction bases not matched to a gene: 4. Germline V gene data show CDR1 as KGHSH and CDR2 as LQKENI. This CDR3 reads CASSPMGQGFGNTIYF. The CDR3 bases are TGTGCCAGCTCACCAATGGGACAGGGGTTTGGAAACACCATATATTTT.

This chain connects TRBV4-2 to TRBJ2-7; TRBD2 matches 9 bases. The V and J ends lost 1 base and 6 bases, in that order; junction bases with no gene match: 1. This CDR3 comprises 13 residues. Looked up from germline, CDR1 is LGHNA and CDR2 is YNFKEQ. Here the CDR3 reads CASSQGGGAEQYF. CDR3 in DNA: TGTGCCAGCAGCCAAGGCGGGGGGGCCGAGCAGTACTTC.

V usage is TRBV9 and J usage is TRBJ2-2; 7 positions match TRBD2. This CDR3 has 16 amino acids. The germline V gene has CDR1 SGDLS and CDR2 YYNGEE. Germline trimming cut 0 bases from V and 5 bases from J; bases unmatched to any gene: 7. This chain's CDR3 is CASSVGRTGGTGELFF. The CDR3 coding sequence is TGTGCCAGCAGCGTAGGGCGGACGGGGGGTACCGGGGAGCTGTTTTTT.

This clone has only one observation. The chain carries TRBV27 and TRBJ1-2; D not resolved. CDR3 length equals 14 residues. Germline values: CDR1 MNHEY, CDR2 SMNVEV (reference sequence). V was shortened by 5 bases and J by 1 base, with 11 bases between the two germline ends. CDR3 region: CASSPRGLNYGYTF. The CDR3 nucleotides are TGTGCCAGCAGTCCCCGGGGTCTTAACTATGGCTACACCTTC.

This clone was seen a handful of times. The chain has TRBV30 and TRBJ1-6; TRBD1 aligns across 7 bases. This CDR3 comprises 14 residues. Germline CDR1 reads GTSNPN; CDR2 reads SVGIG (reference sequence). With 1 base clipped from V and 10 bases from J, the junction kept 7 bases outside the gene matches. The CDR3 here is CAWSAKTGRSPLHF. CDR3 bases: TGTGCCTGGAGTGCAAAGACAGGGAGATCACCCCTCCACTTT.

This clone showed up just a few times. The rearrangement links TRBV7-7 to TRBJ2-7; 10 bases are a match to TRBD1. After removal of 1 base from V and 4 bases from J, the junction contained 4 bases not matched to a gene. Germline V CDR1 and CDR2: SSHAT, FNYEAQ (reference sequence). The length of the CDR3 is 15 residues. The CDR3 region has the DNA TGTGCCAGCAGCTTAGGGACAGGGGGTTGGTACGAGCAGTACTTC. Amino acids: CASSLGTGGWYEQYF.

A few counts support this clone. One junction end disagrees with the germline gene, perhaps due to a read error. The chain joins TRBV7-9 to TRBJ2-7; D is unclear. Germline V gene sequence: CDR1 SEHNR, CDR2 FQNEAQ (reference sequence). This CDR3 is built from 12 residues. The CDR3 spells CSSSLTVDEQYF. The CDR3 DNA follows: TGTTCCAGCAGCCTCACGGTGGACGAGCAGTACTTC.

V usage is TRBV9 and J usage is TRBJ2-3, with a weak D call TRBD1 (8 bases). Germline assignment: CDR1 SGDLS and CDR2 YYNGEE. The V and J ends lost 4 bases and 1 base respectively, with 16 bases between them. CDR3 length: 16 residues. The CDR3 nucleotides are TGTGCCAGCAGCTCGCGGACAGGGAGGGGCACAGATACGCAGTATTTT. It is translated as CASSSRTGRGTDTQYF. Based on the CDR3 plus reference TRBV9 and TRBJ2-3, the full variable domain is DSGVTQTPKHLITATGQRVTLRCSPRSGDLSVYWYQQSLDQGLQFLIQYYNGEERAKGNILERFSAQQFPDLHSELNLSSLELGDSALYFCASSSRTGRGTDTQYFGPGTRLTVL.

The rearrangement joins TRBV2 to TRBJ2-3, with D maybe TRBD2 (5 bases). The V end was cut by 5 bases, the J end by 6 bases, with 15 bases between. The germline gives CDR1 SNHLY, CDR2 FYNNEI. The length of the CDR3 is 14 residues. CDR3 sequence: CASSLRPWEDTQYF. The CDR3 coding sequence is TGTGCCAGCAGTCTTCGACCCTGGGAGGATACGCAGTATTTT.